This T cell receptor beta chain was found in a study of blood T cell repertoires in COVID-19 (TCRdb year 2020). In the study overall: Samples from collaborators originated in the United States, Italy and Spain and spanned both the acute and convalescent phases of COVID-19. The material from the prospective study consisted of cDNA or gDNA derived from T cells, B-cell-depleted T cells, or PBMCs. The dataset comprised deeply sampled blood TCRbeta repertoires from subjects exposed to, actively infected with, or recovered from COVID-19. The repertoires were released in a freely available public database intended as a resource for research on the immune response to SARS-CoV-2. Samples came from the ongoing ImmuneRACE study (first 160 participants) plus 1,254 subjects from 6 global collaborators. Sample metadata almost always included a de-identified subject ID, COVID-19 status, age in years and sex. Where available, HLA class I and class II types were obtained from metadata supplied by the sample provider rather than from assay-based typing. What the study reported, not specific to this receptor: How much clinical and demographic metadata was included differed by source and by participant, and the metadata was provided uncurated.

Trimming accounts for 6 bases at V and 2 bases at J, while the number of junction bases matched to no gene is 13. The cysteine opens and the phenylalanine closes a CDR3 of 17 amino acids. CDR3 DNA only is kept here, 51 bases in frame from base 1. The germline V gene provides CDR1 SQVTM and CDR2 ANQGSEA. Enrolling through a virtual design, the prospective study's participants ranged in age from roughly 18 to 89 years and lived across about two dozen United States geographic areas. To assign participants to cohorts, the prospective study relied on clinical history that participants themselves reported in a screening survey and a study questionnaire. Each participant in the prospective study had whole blood, serum and a nasopharyngeal or oropharyngeal swab collected by mobile phlebotomists. Prospective study participants could optionally give additional blood draws and questionnaires over an approximately 2-month period. Blood samples from the prospective study were shipped frozen or at room temperature prior to DNA extraction.

Note on this clone: This receptor's antigen is unknown. No per-base quality is available; no much larger clone lies one base away.

The immunoSEQ Assay, a bias-controlled multiplex PCR, was used to amplify TCRbeta CDR3 regions from genomic DNA. In the source study's methods: Within the assay, amplification of reference gene primers was used to estimate how many nucleated cells each sample contained. To quantify the absolute abundance of each unique TCRbeta CDR3 rearrangement, sequence reads were collapsed and filtered. Productive Simpson clonality was computed per sample as the square root of Simpson's diversity index over productive rearrangements. TCRdb limited this immuneACCESS table to in-frame rearrangements with V and J called. A share of clones is missing; checked studies link under half to unresolved V genes, and the rest is unexplained. That table gives V, J and clone size, and the DNA gave D and trimming. The sample table shows about 230,000 clones, and about 91% are seen once. Roughly 2.4% of the sample goes to the ten largest clones.

What was sequenced was PBMCs or T cells enriched from blood (not recorded which). Rearrangement joined TRBV29-1 to TRBJ2-3; TRBD2 aligns with 11 central bases. The source is a woman in her forties with acute COVID-19. The CDR3 sequence is CSVGVTGTSGFTDTQYF. The nucleotides are TGCAGCGTGGGGGTTACCGGGACTAGCGGTTTCACAGATACGCAGTATTTT.